A selection of T cell receptor beta chains follows, all from one sample in a study of blood T cell repertoires in COVID-19. The repertoire was sequenced with immunoSEQ multiplex PCR; TCRdb's copy has only in-frame clones and lacks some. The sample includes about 98,000 clones, 65% to 90% seen only once; the top ten take about a tenth. The sequencing input was peripheral blood. These receptor sequences come from a man between 65 and 85 years old with active or convalescent COVID-19. CDR3s include the opening cysteine and the closing phenylalanine or tryptophan. Each record gives: J gene, V gene, CDR3 protein.

J: TRBJ1-4; V: TRBV5-5; CDR3: CASSVDRGWDEKLFF
J: TRBJ2-7; V: TRBV11-3; CDR3: CASSSRTGSNLREQYF
J: TRBJ1-1; V: TRBV16; CDR3: CASSQSRTEAFF
J: TRBJ1-3; V: TRBV7-9; CDR3: CASSLIGDGADGNTIYF
J: TRBJ1-1; V: TRBV27; CDR3: CASSSSFPVNTEAFF
J: TRBJ1-1; V: TRBV12-3/TRBV12-4; CDR3: CASSRQGHAFF
J: TRBJ2-7; V: TRBV9; CDR3: CASSLTSLGEQYF
J: TRBJ2-1; V: TRBV30; CDR3: CAWSSGINEQFF
J: TRBJ1-4; V: TRBV9; CDR3: CASSVGAKNEKLFF
J: TRBJ2-3; V: TRBV6-5; CDR3: CASRSGADTQYF
J: TRBJ2-7; V: TRBV12-3/TRBV12-4; CDR3: CASSRTVEQYF
J: TRBJ1-5; V: TRBV5-4; CDR3: CATSYRDSNQPQHF
J: TRBJ1-2; V: TRBV7-3; CDR3: CASREYRNGYTF
J: TRBJ1-1; V: TRBV10-1; CDR3: CASSPNRGNTEAFF
J: TRBJ2-6; V: TRBV19; CDR3: CASSISGGANVLTF
J: TRBJ2-7; V: TRBV2; CDR3: CASSDPAGVGSYEQYF
J: TRBJ2-2; V: TRBV7-7; CDR3: CASSLGTSGPGELFF
J: TRBJ2-1; V: TRBV6-4; CDR3: CASSELAGVGEQFF
J: TRBJ1-2; V: TRBV2; CDR3: CASSAGTGQFSDYGYTF
J: TRBJ1-6; V: TRBV6-5; CDR3: CASSTYGQGGSPLHF
J: TRBJ1-3; V: TRBV6-5; CDR3: CASSFAGRVGNTIYF
J: TRBJ2-2; V: TRBV24-1; CDR3: CATSDGQVNTGELFF
J: TRBJ2-1; V: TRBV24-1; CDR3: CATSSTGSSYNEQFF
J: TRBJ1-3; V: TRBV10-3; CDR3: CAATGAGGNTIYF
J: TRBJ2-4; V: TRBV20-1; CDR3: CSASLGAERGIQYF
J: TRBJ1-4; V: TRBV6-5; CDR3: CASSYSNPATNEKLFF
J: TRBJ2-7; V: TRBV4-2; CDR3: CASSQAQGQGYEQYF
J: TRBJ2-7; V: TRBV11-2; CDR3: CASSLVRVSYEQYF
J: TRBJ2-5; V: TRBV18; CDR3: CASSRGQTETQYF
J: TRBJ2-1; V: TRBV18; CDR3: CASSPPTSGANEQFF
J: TRBJ1-3; V: TRBV5-5; CDR3: CASRADGNTIYF
J: TRBJ2-1; V: TRBV12-3/TRBV12-4; CDR3: CASRWGGNEQFF
J: TRBJ1-2; V: TRBV3-1/TRBV3-2; CDR3: CASSQAYELRNYGYTF
J: TRBJ2-7; V: TRBV18; CDR3: CASSPRQESYEQYF
J: TRBJ2-1; V: TRBV14; CDR3: CASSPSGQGLIDEQFF
J: TRBJ2-2; V: TRBV5-6; CDR3: CASSLDLNTGELFF
J: TRBJ2-3; V: TRBV30; CDR3: CAWSKRSFSDTQYF
J: TRBJ1-1; V: TRBV11-2; CDR3: CASSLSGSTEAFF
J: TRBJ2-7; V: TRBV4-3; CDR3: CASSQAHGQSYEQYF
J: TRBJ2-7; V: TRBV6-2/TRBV6-3; CDR3: CASSFSTGAYEQYF
J: TRBJ1-1; V: TRBV2; CDR3: CASRETVNTEAFF
J: TRBJ2-5; V: TRBV3-1/TRBV3-2; CDR3: CASSLRTASETQETQYF
J: TRBJ2-7; V: TRBV5-1; CDR3: CASSFGLAGTYEQYF
J: TRBJ1-1; V: TRBV7-9; CDR3: CASSSGQGNTEAFF
J: TRBJ2-7; V: TRBV30; CDR3: CAWSLLGTTYEQYF
J: TRBJ2-3; V: TRBV29-1; CDR3: CSVDMLSSAQYF
J: TRBJ1-1; V: TRBV6-5; CDR3: CASRGGWNTEAFF
J: TRBJ1-5; V: TRBV5-5; CDR3: CASSLTTGGADRQPQHF
J: TRBJ2-1; V: TRBV2; CDR3: CASSGSSGGRSSSYNEQFF
J: TRBJ1-2; V: TRBV19; CDR3: CASSIDGGAQGKGYTF